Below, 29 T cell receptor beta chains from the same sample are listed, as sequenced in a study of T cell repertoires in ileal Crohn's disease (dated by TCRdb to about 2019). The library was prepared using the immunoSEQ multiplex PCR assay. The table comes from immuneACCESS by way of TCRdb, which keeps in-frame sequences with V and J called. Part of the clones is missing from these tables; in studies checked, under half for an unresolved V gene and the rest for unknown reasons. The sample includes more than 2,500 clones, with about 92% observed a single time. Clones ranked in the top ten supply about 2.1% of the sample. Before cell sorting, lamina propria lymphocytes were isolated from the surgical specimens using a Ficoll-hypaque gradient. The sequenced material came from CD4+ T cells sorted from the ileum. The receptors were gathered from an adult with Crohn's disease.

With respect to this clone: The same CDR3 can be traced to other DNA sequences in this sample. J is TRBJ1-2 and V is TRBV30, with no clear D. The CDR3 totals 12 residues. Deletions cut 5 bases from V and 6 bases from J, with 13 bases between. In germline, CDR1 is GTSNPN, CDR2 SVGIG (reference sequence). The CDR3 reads CAWGEGGNGYTF. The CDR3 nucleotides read TGTGCCTGGGGGGAGGGAGGTAATGGCTACACCTTC.

The CDR3 sequence: CASSLTGDSRAVSYF. In nucleotides, the CDR3 is TGTGCCAGCAGCTTAACAGGGGATTCTCGTGCTGTCTCGTATTTT. The chain combines TRBV7-3 with TRBJ2-3; D perhaps matches TRBD1 (5 bases). Germline assignment: CDR1 SGHTA and CDR2 FQGTGA. V was clipped by 0 bases and J by 14 bases, with 21 bases between them. This CDR3 region has 15 residues.

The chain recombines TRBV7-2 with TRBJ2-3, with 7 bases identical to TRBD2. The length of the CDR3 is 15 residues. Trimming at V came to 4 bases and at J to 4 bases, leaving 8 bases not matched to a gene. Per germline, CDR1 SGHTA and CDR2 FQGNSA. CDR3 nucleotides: TGTGCCAGCAGCTATAGTAGACTAGCAGCAGATACGCAGTATTTT. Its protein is CASSYSRLAADTQYF.

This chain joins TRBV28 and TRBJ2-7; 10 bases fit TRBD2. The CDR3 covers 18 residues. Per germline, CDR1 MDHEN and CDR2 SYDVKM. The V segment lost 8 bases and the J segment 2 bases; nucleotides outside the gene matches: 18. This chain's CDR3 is CASPPGGLANKQAYEQYF. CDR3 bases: TGTGCCAGCCCTCCGGGGGGACTAGCGAATAAACAGGCCTACGAGCAGTACTTC.

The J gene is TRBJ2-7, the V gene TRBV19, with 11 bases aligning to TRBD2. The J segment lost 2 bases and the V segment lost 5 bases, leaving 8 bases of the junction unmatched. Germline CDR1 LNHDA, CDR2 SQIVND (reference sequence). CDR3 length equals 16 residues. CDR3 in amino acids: CASSREETSGTYEQYF. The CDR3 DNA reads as TGTGCCAGTAGTCGAGAGGAGACTAGCGGGACCTACGAGCAGTACTTC.

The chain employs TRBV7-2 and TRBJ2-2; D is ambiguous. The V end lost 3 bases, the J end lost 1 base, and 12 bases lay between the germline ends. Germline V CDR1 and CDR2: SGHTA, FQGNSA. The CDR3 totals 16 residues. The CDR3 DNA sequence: TGTGCCAGCAGCTTGTACCACTCCCTGAACACCGGGGAGCTGTTTTTT. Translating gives CASSLYHSLNTGELFF.

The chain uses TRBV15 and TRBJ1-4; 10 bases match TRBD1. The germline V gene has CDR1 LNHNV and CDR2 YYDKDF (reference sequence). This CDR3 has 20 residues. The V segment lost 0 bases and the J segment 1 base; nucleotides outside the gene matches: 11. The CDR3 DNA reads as TGTGCCACCAGCAGAGATAGGGGACAGGGGTCAGCGGAAACTAATGAAAAACTGTTTTTT. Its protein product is CATSRDRGQGSAETNEKLFF.

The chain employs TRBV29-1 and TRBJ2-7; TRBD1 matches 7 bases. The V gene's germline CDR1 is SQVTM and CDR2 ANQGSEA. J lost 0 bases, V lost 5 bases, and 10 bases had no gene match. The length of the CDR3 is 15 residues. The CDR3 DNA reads TGCAGCGTTAGTTCAGGGGGTTTAAGCTCCTACGAGCAGTACTTC. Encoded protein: CSVSSGGLSSYEQYF.

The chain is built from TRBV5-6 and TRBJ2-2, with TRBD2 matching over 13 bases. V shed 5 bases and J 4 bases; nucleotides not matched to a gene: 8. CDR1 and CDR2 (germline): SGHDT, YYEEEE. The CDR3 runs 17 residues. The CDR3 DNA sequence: TGTGCCAGCAGGCCGGGGACTAGCGGGACAGGCACCGGGGAGCTGTTTTTT. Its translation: CASRPGTSGTGTGELFF.

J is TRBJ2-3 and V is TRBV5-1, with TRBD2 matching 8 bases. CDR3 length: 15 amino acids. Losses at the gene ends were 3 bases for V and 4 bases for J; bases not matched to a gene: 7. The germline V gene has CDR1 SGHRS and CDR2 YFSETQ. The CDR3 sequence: CASSSQGLVPDTQYF. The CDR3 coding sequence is TGCGCCAGCAGCTCCCAGGGACTAGTCCCAGATACGCAGTATTTT.

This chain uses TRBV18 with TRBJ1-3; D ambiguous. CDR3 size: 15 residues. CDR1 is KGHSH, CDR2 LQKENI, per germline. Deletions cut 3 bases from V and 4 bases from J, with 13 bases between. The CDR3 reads CASSPEEGSGNTIYF. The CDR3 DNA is TGTGCCAGCTCACCCGAGGAGGGATCCGGAAACACCATATATTTT.

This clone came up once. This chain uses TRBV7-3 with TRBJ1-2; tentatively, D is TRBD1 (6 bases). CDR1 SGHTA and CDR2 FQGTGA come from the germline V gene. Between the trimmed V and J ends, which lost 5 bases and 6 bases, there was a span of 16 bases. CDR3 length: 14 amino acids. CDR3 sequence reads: CASSTSRDNNGYTF. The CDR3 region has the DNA TGTGCCAGCAGCACCTCCCGGGACAATAATGGCTACACCTTC.

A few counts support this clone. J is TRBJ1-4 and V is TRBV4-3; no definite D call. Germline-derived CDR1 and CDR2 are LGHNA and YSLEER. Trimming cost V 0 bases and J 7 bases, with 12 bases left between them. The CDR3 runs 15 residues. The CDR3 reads CASSQDRGGFEKLFF. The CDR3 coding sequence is TGCGCCAGCAGCCAAGATCGGGGAGGGTTTGAAAAACTGTTTTTT.

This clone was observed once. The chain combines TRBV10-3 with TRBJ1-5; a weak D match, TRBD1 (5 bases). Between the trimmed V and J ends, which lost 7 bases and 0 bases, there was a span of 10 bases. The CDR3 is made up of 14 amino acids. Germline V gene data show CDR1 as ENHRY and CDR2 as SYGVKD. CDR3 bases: TGTGCCATCAAAGGGGCCGATAGCAATCAGCCCCAGCATTTT. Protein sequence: CAIKGADSNQPQHF.

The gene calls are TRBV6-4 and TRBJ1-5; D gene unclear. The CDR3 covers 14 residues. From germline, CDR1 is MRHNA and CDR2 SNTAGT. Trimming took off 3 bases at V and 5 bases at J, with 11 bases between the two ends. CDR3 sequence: CASSEAGRHQPQHF. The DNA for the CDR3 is TGTGCCAGCAGTGAAGCGGGGAGGCATCAGCCCCAGCATTTT.

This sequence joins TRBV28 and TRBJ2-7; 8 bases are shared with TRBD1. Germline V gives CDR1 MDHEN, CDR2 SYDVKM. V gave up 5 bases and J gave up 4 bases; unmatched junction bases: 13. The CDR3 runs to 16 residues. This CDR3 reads CASSTPSGTGGYEQYF. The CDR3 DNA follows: TGTGCCAGCAGTACTCCCTCCGGGACAGGTGGGTACGAGCAGTACTTC.

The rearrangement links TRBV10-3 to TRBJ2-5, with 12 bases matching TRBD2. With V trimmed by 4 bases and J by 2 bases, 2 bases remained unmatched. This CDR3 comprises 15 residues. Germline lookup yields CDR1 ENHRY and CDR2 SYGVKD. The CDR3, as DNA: TGTGCCATCAGTGGACTAGCGGGGGTTCAAGAGACCCAGTACTTC. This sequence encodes CAISGLAGVQETQYF.

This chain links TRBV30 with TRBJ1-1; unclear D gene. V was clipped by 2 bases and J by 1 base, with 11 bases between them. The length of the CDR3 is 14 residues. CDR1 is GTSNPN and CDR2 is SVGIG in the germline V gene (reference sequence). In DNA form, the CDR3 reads TGTGCCTGGAGTCCTAGAGTCTGGAACACTGAAGCTTTCTTT. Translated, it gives CAWSPRVWNTEAFF.

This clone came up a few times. CDR3 loop: CASSLTGNNSPLHF. The CDR3 region has the DNA TGTGCCAGCAGCTTAACAGGAAATAATTCACCCCTCCACTTT. This chain joins TRBV11-1 and TRBJ1-6, with D tentatively TRBD1 (5 bases). The V and J ends lost 2 bases and 5 bases respectively, with 7 bases between them. The CDR3 totals 14 residues. CDR1 SGHAT and CDR2 FQDESV come from the germline V gene (reference sequence).

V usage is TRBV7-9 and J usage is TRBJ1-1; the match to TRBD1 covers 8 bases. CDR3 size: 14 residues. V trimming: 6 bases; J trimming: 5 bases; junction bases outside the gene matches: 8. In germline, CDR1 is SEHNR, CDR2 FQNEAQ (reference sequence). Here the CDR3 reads CASSPTGGRTEAFF. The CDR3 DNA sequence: TGTGCCAGCAGTCCAACAGGGGGGAGGACTGAAGCTTTCTTT.

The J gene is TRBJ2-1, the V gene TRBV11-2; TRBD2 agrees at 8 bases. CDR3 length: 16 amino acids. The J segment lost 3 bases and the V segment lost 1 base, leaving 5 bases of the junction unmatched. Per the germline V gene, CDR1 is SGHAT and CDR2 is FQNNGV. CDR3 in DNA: TGTGCCAGCAGCTTAGGGAGCGGGAGACGCTACAATGAGCAGTTCTTC. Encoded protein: CASSLGSGRRYNEQFF.

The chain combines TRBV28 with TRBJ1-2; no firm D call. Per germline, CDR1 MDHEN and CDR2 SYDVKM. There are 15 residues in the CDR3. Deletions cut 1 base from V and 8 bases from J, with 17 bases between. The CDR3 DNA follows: TGTGCCAGCAGTTTATCAGGAAGCGGGTCGAGGGGCTACACCTTC. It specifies CASSLSGSGSRGYTF.

CDR3 sequence reads: CASSIGLAGGDTQYF. Written as DNA, the CDR3 is TGTGCCAGTAGTATAGGACTAGCGGGAGGGGATACGCAGTATTTT. This chain joins TRBV19 and TRBJ2-3, with 14 nucleotides matching TRBD2. In germline, CDR1 is LNHDA, CDR2 SQIVND (reference sequence). There are 15 residues in the CDR3. V shed 1 base, J shed 6 bases, and the junction held 0 bases outside the gene matches.

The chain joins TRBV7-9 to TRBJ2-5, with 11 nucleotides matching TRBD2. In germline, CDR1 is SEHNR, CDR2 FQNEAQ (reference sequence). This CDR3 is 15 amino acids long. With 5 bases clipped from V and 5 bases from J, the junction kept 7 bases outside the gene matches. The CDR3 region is CASSNRLAGRETQYF. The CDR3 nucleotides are TGTGCCAGCAGCAACAGACTAGCGGGGCGGGAGACCCAGTACTTC.

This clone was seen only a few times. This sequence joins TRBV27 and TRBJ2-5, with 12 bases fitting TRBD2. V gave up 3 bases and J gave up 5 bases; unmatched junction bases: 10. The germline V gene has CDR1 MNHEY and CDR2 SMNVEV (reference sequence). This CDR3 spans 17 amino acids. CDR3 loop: CASSLGSGLAGGETQYF. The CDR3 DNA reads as TGTGCCAGCAGTTTGGGTTCGGGACTAGCGGGCGGGGAGACCCAGTACTTC.

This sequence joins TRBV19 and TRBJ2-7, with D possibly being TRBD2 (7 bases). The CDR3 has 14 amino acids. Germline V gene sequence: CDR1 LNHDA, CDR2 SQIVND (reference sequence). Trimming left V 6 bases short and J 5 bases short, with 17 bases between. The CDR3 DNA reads TGTGCCAGTAGCCCCGGCCGGGGGGCCCACGAGCAGTACTTC. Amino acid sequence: CASSPGRGAHEQYF.

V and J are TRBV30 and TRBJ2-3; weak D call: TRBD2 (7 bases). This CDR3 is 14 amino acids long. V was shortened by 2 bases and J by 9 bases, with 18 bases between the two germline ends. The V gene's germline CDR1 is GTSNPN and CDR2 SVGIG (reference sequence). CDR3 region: CAWSSAGRGVTQYF. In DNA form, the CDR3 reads TGTGCCTGGAGTTCAGCGGGGAGGGGGGTGACGCAGTATTTT.

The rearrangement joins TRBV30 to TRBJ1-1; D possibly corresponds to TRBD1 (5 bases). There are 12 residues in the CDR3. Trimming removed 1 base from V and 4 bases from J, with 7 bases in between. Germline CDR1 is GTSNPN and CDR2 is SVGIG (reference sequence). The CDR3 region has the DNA TGTGCCTGGAGTGGGGGGGGCACTGAAGCTTTCTTT. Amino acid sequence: CAWSGGGTEAFF.

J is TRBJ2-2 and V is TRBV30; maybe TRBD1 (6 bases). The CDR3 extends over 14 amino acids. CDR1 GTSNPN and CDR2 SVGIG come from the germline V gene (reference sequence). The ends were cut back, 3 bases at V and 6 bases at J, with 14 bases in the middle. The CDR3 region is CAWRYREKSGELFF. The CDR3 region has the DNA TGTGCCTGGAGGTACAGGGAGAAGTCCGGGGAGCTGTTTTTT. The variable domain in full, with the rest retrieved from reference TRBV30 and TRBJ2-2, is SQTIHQWPATLVQPVGSPLSLECTVEGTSNPNLYWYRQAAGRGLQLLFYSVGIGQISSEVPQNLSASRPQDRQFILSSKKLLLSDSGFYLCAWRYREKSGELFFGEGSRLTVL.